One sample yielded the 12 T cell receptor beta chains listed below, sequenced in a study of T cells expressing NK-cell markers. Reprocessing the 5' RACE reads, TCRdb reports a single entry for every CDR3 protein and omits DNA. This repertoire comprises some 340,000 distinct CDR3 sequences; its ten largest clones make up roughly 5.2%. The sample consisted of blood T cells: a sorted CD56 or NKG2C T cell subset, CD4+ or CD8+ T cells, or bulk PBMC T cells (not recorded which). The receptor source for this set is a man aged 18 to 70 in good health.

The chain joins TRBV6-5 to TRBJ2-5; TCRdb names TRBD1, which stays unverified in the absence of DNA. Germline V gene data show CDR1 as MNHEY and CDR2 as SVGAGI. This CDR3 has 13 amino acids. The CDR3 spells CASSWGGEETQYF.

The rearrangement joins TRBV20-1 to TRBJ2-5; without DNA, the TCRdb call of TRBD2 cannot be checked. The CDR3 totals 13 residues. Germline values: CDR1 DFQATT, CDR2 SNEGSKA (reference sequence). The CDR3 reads CSAPSGGKETQYF.

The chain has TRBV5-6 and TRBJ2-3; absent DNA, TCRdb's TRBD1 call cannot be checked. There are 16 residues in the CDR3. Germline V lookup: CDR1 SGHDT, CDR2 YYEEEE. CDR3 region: CASSFGGPSRLDTQYF.

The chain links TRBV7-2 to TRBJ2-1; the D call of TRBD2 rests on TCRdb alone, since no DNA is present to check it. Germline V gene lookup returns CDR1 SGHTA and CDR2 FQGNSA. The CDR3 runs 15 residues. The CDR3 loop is CASSLRGGGAREQFF.

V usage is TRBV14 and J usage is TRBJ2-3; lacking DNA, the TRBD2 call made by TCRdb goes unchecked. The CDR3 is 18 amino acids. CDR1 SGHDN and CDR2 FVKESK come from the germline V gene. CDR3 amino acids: CASSQDVLAGGTTYTQYF. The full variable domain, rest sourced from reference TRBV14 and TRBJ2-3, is EAGVTQFPSHSVIEKGQTVTLRCDPISGHDNLYWYRRVMGKEIKFLLHFVKESKQDESGMPNNRFLAERTGGTYSTLKVQPAELEDSGVYFCASSQDVLAGGTTYTQYFGPGTRLTVL.

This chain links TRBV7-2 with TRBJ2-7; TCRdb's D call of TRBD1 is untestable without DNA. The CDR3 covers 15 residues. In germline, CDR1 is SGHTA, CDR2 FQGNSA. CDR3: CASSLGGIRTDEQYF.

The CDR3 is CASRTGGTAKNIQYF. The chain recombines TRBV5-1 with TRBJ2-4; TCRdb names TRBD1, which stays unverified in the absence of DNA. Germline-derived CDR1 and CDR2 are SGHRS and YFSETQ. The CDR3 length is 15 residues.

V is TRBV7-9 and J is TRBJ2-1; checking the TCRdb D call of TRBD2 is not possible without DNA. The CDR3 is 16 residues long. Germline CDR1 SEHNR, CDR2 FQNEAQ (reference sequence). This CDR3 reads CASSPGLAGGRNEQFF.

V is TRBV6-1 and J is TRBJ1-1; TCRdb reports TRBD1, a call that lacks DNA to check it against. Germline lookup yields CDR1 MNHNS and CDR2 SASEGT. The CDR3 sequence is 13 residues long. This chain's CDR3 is CASSRGQGAVAFF.

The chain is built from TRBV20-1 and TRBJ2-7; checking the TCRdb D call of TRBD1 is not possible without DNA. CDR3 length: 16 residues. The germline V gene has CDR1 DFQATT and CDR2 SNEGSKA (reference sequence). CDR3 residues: CSAIFIPKTGVSEQYF.

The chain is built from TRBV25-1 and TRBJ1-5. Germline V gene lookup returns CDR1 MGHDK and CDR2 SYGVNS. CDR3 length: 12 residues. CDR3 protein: CASSSFPGPQHF.

The CDR3 reads CASSQEKGLAGYNEQFF. The chain employs TRBV3-1 and TRBJ2-1; TCRdb's D call, TRBD2, is unchecked because there is no DNA. This CDR3 is built from 17 residues. Germline-derived CDR1 and CDR2 are LGHDT and YNNKEL (reference sequence).